Following are 6 T cell receptor beta chains from one sample sequenced in a study of CD8+ T cells in alopecia areata. Following extraction, RNA underwent reverse transcription to cDNA, which served as the sequencing template. The protocol was immunoSEQ multiplex PCR, while the TCRdb copy is restricted to in-frame clones and leaves out a portion. This sample carries roughly 260,000 clones and no singletons, and 1.2% goes to the top ten. Scientists pooled cutaneous lymph node cells and sorted them on CD4, CD8alpha, NKG2D, NKG2ACE and other markers. Material: CD4+ T cells sorted from a lymph node. These receptors all come from a C3H/HeJ mouse with alopecia areata. The strain's MHC: H2-k.

Regarding this clone: The germline and genes are mouse ones. Coverage ceases 4 residues before the CDR3 finishes, and the germline J gene fills in the end. The J gene is TRBJ2-2, the V gene TRBV13-1; 7 positions agree with TRBD1. Germline CDR1 reads NSHNY; CDR2 reads SYGAGN. The CDR3 sequence is 15 residues long. Trimming cost V 3 bases and J 0 bases; bases outside gene matches: 2. CDR3: CASSVDRANTGQLYF. The sequenced CDR3 bases are TGTGCCAGCAGTGTCGACAGGGCAAACACCGGG.

With regard to this clone: The gene names here belong to mouse. The CDR3 end is not reached by the read, which stops 4 residues before it; the germline J gene fills it in. V usage is TRBV1 and J usage is TRBJ1-2; a weak D match, TRBD1 (6 bases). Germline V gene data show CDR1 as NSQYPW and CDR2 as LRSPGD (reference sequence). There are 15 residues in the CDR3. Trimming took 0 bases from V and 1 from J, leaving 9 bases between them. CDR3 sequence: CTCSAEWGQNSDYTF. Partial CDR3 DNA: TGCACCTGCAGTGCAGAGTGGGGACAAAACTCC. The full variable domain, rest sourced from reference TRBV1 and TRBJ1-2, is VTLLEQNPRWRLVPRGQAVNLRCILKNSQYPWMSWYQQDLQKQLQWLFTLRSPGDKEVKSLPGADYLATRVTDTELRLQVANMSQGRTLYCTCSAEWGQNSDYTFGSGTRLLVI.

This clone was seen more than once but under ten times. Gene names and germline refer to mouse. The read ends 4 residues early relative to the CDR3; the germline J gene fills the gap. The rearrangement uses TRBV19 and TRBJ2-1, with D perhaps TRBD1 (6 bases). This CDR3 contains 16 residues. V dropped 1 base and J dropped 2 bases, with 13 bases sitting between them. Per the germline V gene, CDR1 is FNHDT and CDR2 is SITEND (reference sequence). The CDR3 reads CASSIRAGVHYAEQFF. CDR3 bases read: TGTGCCAGCAGTATACGGGCAGGGGTTCACTATGCT.

This clone was seen only a few times. Mouse gene names apply. The CDR3 goes on 4 residues after the read ends, and that part is filled in from the germline J gene. In the same sample, other DNA sequences code for this CDR3. The V and J genes are TRBV19 and TRBJ1-1; weak D call: TRBD1 (6 bases). Trimming left V 0 bases short and J 3 bases short, with 9 bases between. CDR3 length: 14 amino acids. Germline V lookup: CDR1 FNHDT, CDR2 SITEND (reference sequence). CDR3 DNA, as far as it was read: TGTGCCAGCAGTATAGCCAGGACAGACACA. Amino acids: CASSIARTDT. The CDR3 as a whole reads CASSIARTDTEVFF.

This clone has a handful of counts. Here the gene names and germline are mouse. Read data end 4 residues before the CDR3 end; the end is taken from the germline J gene. The rearrangement links TRBV1 to TRBJ2-7, with D possibly being TRBD1 (5 bases). From germline, CDR1 is NSQYPW and CDR2 LRSPGD (reference sequence). This CDR3 is built from 13 residues. CDR3 DNA, as far as it was read: TGCACCTGCAGTGCAAGGTCCAGGGAT. Translating it yields CTCSARSRD. The whole CDR3 protein is CTCSARSRDEQYF. Full variable domain (rest looked up from reference TRBV1 and TRBJ2-7): VTLLEQNPRWRLVPRGQAVNLRCILKNSQYPWMSWYQQDLQKQLQWLFTLRSPGDKEVKSLPGADYLATRVTDTELRLQVANMSQGRTLYCTCSARSRDEQYFGPGTRLTVL.

This clone was seen more than once but under ten times. Gene names are mouse gene names. The read ends 4 residues shy of where the CDR3 ends; the end is completed using the germline J gene. The sample contains more than one DNA sequence encoding this CDR3. The genes are TRBV13-1 and TRBJ2-1; 11 bases are shared with TRBD2. V gave up 2 bases and J gave up 6 bases; unmatched junction bases: 1. Per the germline V gene, CDR1 is NSHNY and CDR2 is SYGAGN. The CDR3 sequence is 14 residues long. The sequenced CDR3 bases are TGTGCCAGCAGTGAACTGGGGGGGCGTGCT. It translates to CASSELGGRA. The full-length CDR3 reads as CASSELGGRAEQFF.